A single sample gave rise to the 31 T cell receptor beta chains below, sequenced in a study of regulatory T cells in long-lasting Graves disease. Through Arm-PCR of CDR3 regions and iRepertoire HTBI primers, TCR beta libraries were built. TCRdb redid the calling of the multiplex PCR reads with MiXCR, one entry per CDR3 protein. The sample has 400,000 to 550,000 distinct CDR3 sequences, over 15% seen once. Stated time point: newly diagnosed GD, antithyroid drugs for less than 3 months. Following extraction of RNA from PBMCs, that RNA was used to make the TCR library. These data also featured in a second study, about T cells in Graves' hyperthyroidism and ophthalmopathy.

This sample comprised peripheral blood mononuclear cells (PBMCs), obtained at new diagnosis, from a patient treated with antithyroid drugs. These receptors were collected from a woman under 40 with Graves disease.

This clonotype was counted ten times or more. The V and J genes are TRBV20-1 and TRBJ2-7; no firm D call. The germline V and J ends were trimmed by 1 base and 0 bases, with 7 bases remaining between them. The CDR3 covers 13 residues. CDR1 DFQATT and CDR2 SNEGSKA come from the germline V gene (reference sequence). CDR3 nucleotides: TGCAGTGCTAGAGTCAAAAGCTCCTACGAGCAGTACTTC. Its translation is CSARVKSSYEQYF.

This clonotype was counted ten times or more. V is TRBV30 and J is TRBJ2-5; D call uncertain. This CDR3 is built from 13 residues. The V and J ends lost 1 base and 4 bases respectively, with 10 bases between them. Germline CDR1 GTSNPN, CDR2 SVGIG (reference sequence). For the CDR3, the DNA is TGTGCCTGGAGTGCGGGTAGGGTAGAGACCCAGTACTTC. Translated, it gives CAWSAGRVETQYF.

This clonotype was observed a few times. This sequence joins TRBV29-1 and TRBJ2-2; D may be TRBD1 or TRBD2 (6 bases each). Trimming took off 6 bases at V and 3 bases at J, with 17 bases between the two ends. This CDR3 is built from 15 residues. The germline V gene encodes CDR1 SQVTM and CDR2 ANQGSEA. The CDR3 here is CSVGGMTGYTGELFF. For the CDR3, the DNA is TGCAGCGTGGGGGGCATGACCGGGTACACCGGGGAGCTGTTTTTT.

The V call is TRBV7-9, the J call TRBJ1-3; the D is unclear. V lost 0 bases, J lost 3 bases, and 12 bases lay in between. Germline CDR1 reads SEHNR; CDR2 reads FQNEAQ (reference sequence). The CDR3 contains 16 residues. CDR3 in DNA: TGTGCCAGCAGCTTAGCACTTCTGGAAGGTGGAAACACCATATATTTT. It codes for CASSLALLEGGNTIYF.

This clonotype was counted ten times or more. V gene TRBV30 combines with J gene TRBJ1-5; D might be TRBD1 (5 bases). Germline V gives CDR1 GTSNPN, CDR2 SVGIG (reference sequence). V lost 1 base and J 9 bases, leaving 13 bases between the germline ends. The CDR3 has 13 residues. CDR3 DNA: TGTGCCTGGAGTGACACGGGGGGTCGGCCCCAGCATTTT. Encoded protein: CAWSDTGGRPQHF.

This clonotype was observed a few times. The chain couples TRBV6-2 or TRBV6-3 to TRBJ2-1; 9 bases align to TRBD2. After removal of 7 bases from V and 0 bases from J, the junction contained 10 bases not matched to a gene. The germline V gene encodes CDR1 MNHEY and CDR2 SVGEGT. The CDR3 runs 17 residues. CDR3 coding DNA: TGTGCCAGCACCCGGGGGCGGGAGGGCAGCTCCTACAATGAGCAGTTCTTC. Protein: CASTRGREGSSYNEQFF.

This clonotype was picked up many times. The genes are TRBV18 and TRBJ2-1, with 7 bases lining up with TRBD2. Germline CDR1 KGHSH, CDR2 LQKENI. J gave up 10 bases and V 4 bases, and 13 bases lay outside the gene matches. The CDR3 loop spans 15 amino acids. The CDR3 here is CASSRILAAQEEQFF. The CDR3 DNA follows: TGTGCCAGCTCACGAATCCTAGCGGCCCAAGAGGAGCAGTTCTTC.

In regard to this clonotype: Possible read error: a much larger clone is one base away. The chain has TRBV30 and TRBJ2-1; 9 nucleotides line up with TRBD2. The J segment lost 2 bases and the V segment lost 5 bases, leaving 4 bases of the junction unmatched. The CDR3 sequence is 14 residues long. Germline CDR1 and CDR2: GTSNPN and SVGIG (reference sequence). CDR3 sequence reads: CAWRASGTYNEQFF. The CDR3 coding sequence is TGTGCCTGGCGGGCTAGCGGGACCTACAATGAGCAGTTCTTC.

V is TRBV7-9 and J is TRBJ2-1; maybe TRBD1 (5 bases). Germline assignment: CDR1 SEHNR and CDR2 FQNEAQ (reference sequence). Trimming stripped 8 bases from V and 9 bases from J, with 23 bases between. The CDR3 is made up of 15 amino acids. CDR3 DNA: TGTGCCAGCGTCCTAGGGGCCCGCGATAGAGGTGAGCAGTTCTTC. Translating it yields CASVLGARDRGEQFF.

This sequence joins TRBV10-1 and TRBJ2-3; 11 bases agree with TRBD2. With V trimmed by 8 bases and J by 2 bases, 9 bases remained unmatched. The CDR3 is 16 amino acids. CDR1 is WNHNN and CDR2 is SYGVQD in the germline V gene (reference sequence). The CDR3 region is CASSDSGRAPTDTQYF. CDR3 DNA sequence: TGCGCCAGCTCGGATAGCGGGAGGGCTCCCACAGATACGCAGTATTTT.

This clonotype showed up many times. This sequence joins TRBV7-8 and TRBJ2-1; 11 bases align to TRBD2. Germline CDR1 is SGHVS and CDR2 is FQNEAQ. This CDR3 comprises 16 residues. The ends lost 5 bases at V and 5 bases at J; junction bases unmatched: 8. The CDR3 here is CASSPTSGRSNNEQFF. CDR3 nucleotide sequence: TGTGCCAGCAGCCCCACTAGCGGGAGATCGAACAATGAGCAGTTCTTC.

This clonotype has ten or more counts. This chain uses TRBV7-8 with TRBJ2-3, with a weak D call TRBD1 (5 bases). The CDR3 is 17 residues long. CDR1 and CDR2 from the germline V gene are SGHVS and FQNEAQ. With 0 bases removed from V and 2 bases from J, the gap between germline ends came to 15 bases. This chain's CDR3 is CASSLAAAGINTDTQYF. CDR3 nucleotide sequence: TGTGCCAGCAGCTTAGCGGCGGCAGGGATTAACACAGATACGCAGTATTTT.

The sample holds many counts of this clonotype. The chain carries TRBV5-1 and TRBJ2-3; TRBD2 matches at 10 bases. V dropped 0 bases and J dropped 2; count of bases not matched to a gene: 3. Germline V lookup: CDR1 SGHRS, CDR2 YFSETQ. This CDR3 has 16 residues. CDR3 nucleotides: TGCGCCAGCAGCTTGGCTAGCGGGAGTTTCACAGATACGCAGTATTTT. Translation: CASSLASGSFTDTQYF.

This clonotype was observed a handful of times. The chain is built from TRBV12-3 or TRBV12-4 and TRBJ1-5; no clear D gene. This CDR3 comprises 14 residues. Trimming removed 6 bases from V and 3 bases from J, with 12 bases in between. In nucleotides, the CDR3 is TGTGCCAGCAGCCGGGCAGAGTTCAATCAGCCCCAGCATTTT. The encoded protein is CASSRAEFNQPQHF.

Worth noting for this clonotype: This may stem from a read error, because a much larger clone lies one nucleotide away. No conserved phenylalanine or tryptophan is present at the end of the CDR3, so a read error is the likely explanation. The chain couples TRBV29-1 to TRBJ1-2; TRBD1 aligns across 7 bases. Germline V gene sequence: CDR1 SQVTM, CDR2 ANQGSEA. The V segment lost 4 bases and the J segment 4 bases; nucleotides outside the gene matches: 9. CDR3 size: 14 residues. The CDR3 DNA reads TGCAGCGTTGGGGTGACAGGGACGGGCTATGGCTACACCCTC. Translating it yields CSVGVTGTGYGYTL.

Regarding this clonotype: This sequence may be a read error, since a much larger clone differs from it by one base. The CDR3 region has the DNA TGTGCCAGCAGCACGAGGGCGGGAGTACCGTTCTTC. Protein product: CASSTRAGVPFF. The chain couples TRBV2 to TRBJ2-5; TRBD2 matches at 7 bases. Germline-derived CDR1 and CDR2 are SNHLY and FYNNEI. The CDR3 length is 12 residues.

The rearrangement joins TRBV20-1 to TRBJ2-1; the match to TRBD2 covers 9 bases. This CDR3 comprises 14 residues. The V and J ends lost 3 bases and 4 bases, in that order; junction bases with no gene match: 4. Germline CDR1 reads DFQATT; CDR2 reads SNEGSKA (reference sequence). The DNA for the CDR3 is TGCAGTGCTAGTATGACTAGCGGTTACAATGAGCAGTTCTTC. Translation gives CSASMTSGYNEQFF.

The V and J genes are TRBV28 and TRBJ2-4; the D is unclear. The CDR3 extends over 13 amino acids. Deletions cut 7 bases from V and 0 bases from J, with 7 bases between. CDR1 is MDHEN and CDR2 is SYDVKM in the germline V gene. The CDR3 DNA follows: TGTGCCAGCACCGAGGTAGCCAAAAACATTCAGTACTTC. Translated: CASTEVAKNIQYF.

This clonotype was seen only a few times. The DNA for the CDR3 is TGTGCCAGCAGCTTGGCTGGGACAGTCGCGAATTCACCCCTCCACTTT. Translated: CASSLAGTVANSPLHF. The rearrangement uses TRBV5-5 and TRBJ1-6; 7 bases agree with TRBD1. CDR1 and CDR2 from the germline V gene are SGHKS and YYEKEE (reference sequence). Unmatched junction bases numbered 7, after V lost 0 bases and J lost 7 bases. The CDR3 is 16 amino acids.

The count of this clonotype is one. The rearrangement links TRBV4-1 to TRBJ2-1, with D maybe TRBD1 (6 bases). The germline gives CDR1 MGHRA, CDR2 YSYEKL. This CDR3 is built from 16 residues. Trimming cost V 8 bases and J 2 bases, with 19 bases left between them. CDR3 sequence: CASAEARGPTYNEQFF. In DNA form, the CDR3 reads TGCGCCAGCGCTGAGGCCAGGGGCCCCACCTACAATGAGCAGTTCTTC.

This clonotype was counted many times. The V call is TRBV29-1, the J call TRBJ2-7; TRBD2 aligns across 9 bases. This CDR3 contains 13 residues. After removal of 5 bases from V and 0 bases from J, the junction contained 2 bases not matched to a gene. In germline, CDR1 is SQVTM, CDR2 ANQGSEA. CDR3 sequence reads: CSVISGSSYEQYF. The CDR3 region has the DNA TGCAGCGTTATTAGCGGGAGCTCCTACGAGCAGTACTTC.

There are many counts of this clonotype. This chain links TRBV14 with TRBJ2-5; a possible D gene is TRBD1 (6 bases). V was trimmed by 2 bases and J by 5 bases, leaving 21 bases between them. This CDR3 is 17 amino acids long. The germline CDR1 and CDR2 sequences are SGHDN and FVKESK. The CDR3 coding sequence is TGTGCCAGCAGCCAAAAGGAAGCAGGGGTGTTCTCGGAGACCCAGTACTTC. It specifies CASSQKEAGVFSETQYF.

This clonotype was seen repeatedly, ten times or more. The chain couples TRBV5-1 to TRBJ2-7; perhaps TRBD2 as D (5 bases). The CDR3 consists of 15 residues. Germline V lookup: CDR1 SGHRS, CDR2 YFSETQ. The germline V and J ends were trimmed by 4 bases and 0 bases, with 14 bases remaining between them. This CDR3 reads CASSPTGLSSYEQYF. As DNA, the CDR3 is TGCGCCAGCAGCCCGACGGGGTTGTCCTCCTACGAGCAGTACTTC.

CDR3 in DNA: TGTGCCAGCAGTTCGACAGGGCACCCTTACGAGCAGTACTTC. Encoded protein: CASSSTGHPYEQYF. The V and J genes are TRBV7-8 and TRBJ2-7; TRBD1 agrees at 7 bases. This CDR3 region has 14 residues. Germline CDR1 reads SGHVS; CDR2 reads FQNEAQ. Trimming removed 6 bases from V and 4 bases from J; junction bases left unmatched: 9.

This clonotype was observed at least ten times. This rearrangement joins TRBV6-1 to TRBJ2-1, with D unclear. V was pared by 6 bases and J by 0 bases, with 15 bases between. CDR3 length: 16 amino acids. Germline V gene data show CDR1 as MNHNS and CDR2 as SASEGT. CDR3 region: CASSSKRAASYNEQFF. CDR3 nucleotides: TGTGCCAGCAGCTCAAAAAGGGCAGCCTCCTACAATGAGCAGTTCTTC.

Details on this clonotype: A much larger clone lies a single base off, so this may be a read error. The gene calls are TRBV6-1 and TRBJ2-5; 13 positions match TRBD2. Matching the DNA end better, TRBJ2-1 makes the J call doubtful. Germline-derived CDR1 and CDR2 are MNHNS and SASEGT. The CDR3 covers 17 residues. Written as DNA, the CDR3 is TGTGCCAGCAGTAGCGCCGGGACTAGCGGGAATCAAGAGACCCAGTTCTTC. Protein product: CASSSAGTSGNQETQFF.

The table lists this clonotype with many counts. The chain recombines TRBV27 with TRBJ1-5, with unresolved D. The CDR3 totals 14 residues. CDR1 MNHEY and CDR2 SMNVEV come from the germline V gene (reference sequence). V lost 5 bases, J lost 9 bases, and 17 bases lay in between. CDR3 in DNA: TGTGCCAGCAGTCCCTTCCCTAAGGGAGCGCCCCAGCATTTT. Protein: CASSPFPKGAPQHF.

This clonotype was seen ten or more times. This chain uses TRBV20-1 with TRBJ2-1; weak D call: TRBD1 (5 bases). The CDR3 loop spans 14 amino acids. V was pared by 1 base and J by 3 bases, with 10 bases between. Germline CDR1 DFQATT, CDR2 SNEGSKA (reference sequence). Here the CDR3 reads CSARVGQGYNEQFF. CDR3 in DNA: TGCAGTGCTAGAGTGGGTCAGGGCTACAATGAGCAGTTCTTC.

This clonotype was seen many times. The V call is TRBV28, the J call TRBJ2-1; tentatively, D is TRBD2 (5 bases). V was pared by 3 bases and J by 8 bases, with 14 bases between. The germline gives CDR1 MDHEN, CDR2 SYDVKM. CDR3 length: 14 amino acids. The CDR3 DNA follows: TGTGCCAGCAGTTTGACGGGATCAGTCGATGAGCAGTTCTTC. Amino acid sequence: CASSLTGSVDEQFF.

In its sample, this clonotype was seen a few times. The V gene is TRBV20-1, the J gene TRBJ2-3, with a tentative D call TRBD2 (7 bases). With 4 bases removed from V and 4 bases from J, the gap between germline ends came to 18 bases. CDR1 and CDR2 (germline): DFQATT, SNEGSKA (reference sequence). The CDR3 consists of 15 residues. The CDR3: CSANGGGRGADTQYF. DNA of the CDR3: TGCAGTGCTAATGGGGGCGGGAGAGGGGCAGATACGCAGTATTTT.

The chain couples TRBV4-1 to TRBJ1-1; D unclear. This CDR3 is built from 16 residues. The ends were cut back, 2 bases at V and 4 bases at J, with 17 bases in the middle. The V gene's germline CDR1 is MGHRA and CDR2 YSYEKL. For the CDR3, the DNA is TGCGCCAGCAGCCAATGGGGTGGGATCCCCAGCACTGAAGCTTTCTTT. It translates to CASSQWGGIPSTEAFF.